These T cell receptor beta chains were read from a single sample in a study of persistence of HIV-infected CD4 T cells. The antigens these receptors bind are not known. The method was immunoSEQ multiplex PCR; TCRdb's version includes in-frame clones alone and lacks a portion of them. The sample holds tens of thousands of clones; about 69% are singletons and the top ten take roughly 1.8%. The material was CD4+ T cells sorted from PBMCs after approximately 20-hour stimulation, obtained from a patient who received antiretroviral therapy. The receptors stem from an adult man with HIV who was CMV-seropositive. Each CDR3 is given with its conserved first and last residue. The D gene is left open where the match is weak. Part of the rows lack a size; the others show once, few, many or a class for expanded clones.

clone size: NA; CDR3 length: 15; J gene: TRBJ1-4; V gene: TRBV14; D gene: NA; CDR3 DNA: TGTGCCAGCAGCCAAGATCAAGGGTATAGTGAAAAACTGTTTTTT; CDR3 protein: CASSQDQGYSEKLFF
clone size: NA; CDR3 length: 15; J gene: TRBJ1-2; V gene: TRBV5-1; D gene: NA; CDR3 DNA: TGCGCCAGCAGCCCCGGGGCAGGGGCGGGATATGGCTACACCTTC; CDR3 protein: CASSPGAGAGYGYTF
clone size: NA; CDR3 length: 14; J gene: TRBJ1-1; V gene: TRBV2; D gene: TRBD1; CDR3 DNA: TGTGCCAGCAGACAGGCCGGGACAGGGAATGAAGCTTTCTTT; CDR3 protein: CASRQAGTGNEAFF
clone size: NA; CDR3 length: 16; J gene: TRBJ2-1; V gene: TRBV20-1; D gene: NA; CDR3 DNA: TGCAGTGCTAGTAAACCGGAGGGGGGGCCTAGAAATGAGCAGTTCTTC; CDR3 protein: CSASKPEGGPRNEQFF
clone size: NA; CDR3 length: 16; J gene: TRBJ2-1; V gene: TRBV3-1/TRBV3-2; D gene: NA; CDR3 DNA: TGTGCCAGCAGCCAAGGGTCAGGGCTCTCCTACAATGAGCAGTTCTTC; CDR3 protein: CASSQGSGLSYNEQFF
clone size: NA; CDR3 length: 18; J gene: TRBJ2-4; V gene: TRBV6-6; D gene: TRBD2; CDR3 DNA: TGTGCCAGCAGTCCGCGCGGGGGTGCGGGGGAAGTGAGAAACATTCAGTACTTC; CDR3 protein: CASSPRGGAGEVRNIQYF
clone size: NA; CDR3 length: 17; J gene: TRBJ2-6; V gene: TRBV28; D gene: TRBD1; CDR3 DNA: TGTGCCAGCTGCGGAAACAGGGGGGCGGTCGGGGCCAACGTCCTGACTTTC; CDR3 protein: CASCGNRGAVGANVLTF
clone size: NA; CDR3 length: 15; J gene: TRBJ2-2; V gene: TRBV19; D gene: NA; CDR3 DNA: TGTGCCAGTAGGTACGGCCTTACGAACACCGGGGAGCTGTTTTTT; CDR3 protein: CASRYGLTNTGELFF
clone size: NA; CDR3 length: 18; J gene: TRBJ1-6; V gene: TRBV15; D gene: TRBD1; CDR3 DNA: TGTGCCACCAGCAGAAAACACCCGGGACAGGAGGGCAATTCACCCCTCCACTTT; CDR3 protein: CATSRKHPGQEGNSPLHF
clone size: NA; CDR3 length: 13; J gene: TRBJ2-7; V gene: TRBV28; D gene: TRBD1; CDR3 DNA: TGTGCCAGCAGGACCCAGGGGGCCTACGAGCAGTACTTC; CDR3 protein: CASRTQGAYEQYF
clone size: NA; CDR3 length: 15; J gene: TRBJ1-6; V gene: TRBV5-6; D gene: NA; CDR3 DNA: TGTGCCAGCAGCTTGGCCGGCCGTTGGGATTCACCCCTCCACTTT; CDR3 protein: CASSLAGRWDSPLHF
clone size: few; CDR3 length: 14; J gene: TRBJ2-1; V gene: TRBV25-1; D gene: NA; CDR3 DNA: TGTGCCAGCAGGATAGGGGGGGACTACAATGAGCAGTTCTTC; CDR3 protein: CASRIGGDYNEQFF
clone size: NA; CDR3 length: 15; J gene: TRBJ1-1; V gene: TRBV27; D gene: NA; CDR3 DNA: TGTGCCAGCAGTGCGGTGGGGGGGATAGGGACTGAAGCTTTCTTT; CDR3 protein: CASSAVGGIGTEAFF
clone size: once; CDR3 length: 17; J gene: TRBJ1-6; V gene: TRBV21-1; D gene: NA; CDR3 DNA: TGTGCCAGCAGCTCCAAGGCAGGGAAGGTCAATAATTCACCCCTCCACTTT; CDR3 protein: CASSSKAGKVNNSPLHF
clone size: NA; CDR3 length: 15; J gene: TRBJ1-1; V gene: TRBV3-1/TRBV3-2; D gene: TRBD1; CDR3 DNA: TGTGCCAGCAGGGACAGGGGGCGCGGTAACACTGAAGCTTTCTTT; CDR3 protein: CASRDRGRGNTEAFF
clone size: NA; CDR3 length: 16; J gene: TRBJ2-3; V gene: TRBV6-1; D gene: TRBD2; CDR3 DNA: TGTGCCAGCAGTGCGGATAGCGGGGGATCCACAGATACGCAGTATTTT; CDR3 protein: CASSADSGGSTDTQYF
clone size: NA; CDR3 length: 11; J gene: TRBJ1-1; V gene: TRBV29-1; D gene: NA; CDR3 DNA: TGCAGCGGACAGGTGAACACTGAAGCTTTCTTT; CDR3 protein: CSGQVNTEAFF
clone size: NA; CDR3 length: 13; J gene: TRBJ2-7; V gene: TRBV5-1; D gene: NA; CDR3 DNA: TGCGCCAGCAGCTTGGACAGGGCCTACGAGCAGTACTTC; CDR3 protein: CASSLDRAYEQYF
clone size: NA; CDR3 length: 13; J gene: TRBJ2-7; V gene: TRBV5-1; D gene: NA; CDR3 DNA: TGCGCCAGCAGCTACGGGGATAGCTACGAGCAGTACTTC; CDR3 protein: CASSYGDSYEQYF
clone size: NA; CDR3 length: 18; J gene: TRBJ2-2; V gene: TRBV7-9; D gene: TRBD2; CDR3 DNA: TGTGCCAGCAGCTTATCCGGGCGGGGGGCCAAGAACACCGGGGAGCTGTTTTTT; CDR3 protein: CASSLSGRGAKNTGELFF
clone size: NA; CDR3 length: 16; J gene: TRBJ1-4; V gene: TRBV7-9; D gene: NA; CDR3 DNA: TGTGCCAGCAGCCTAGGGGGAGGAGGACTTAATGAAAAACTGTTTTTT; CDR3 protein: CASSLGGGGLNEKLFF
clone size: NA; CDR3 length: 13; J gene: TRBJ2-7; V gene: TRBV15; D gene: TRBD1; CDR3 DNA: TGTGCCACCAGCGTGGACAGGGCCTACGAGCAGTACTTC; CDR3 protein: CATSVDRAYEQYF
clone size: NA; CDR3 length: 14; J gene: TRBJ2-7; V gene: TRBV6-5; D gene: NA; CDR3 DNA: TGTGCCAGCAAACTACAGGGACGGTCCTACGAGCAGTACTTC; CDR3 protein: CASKLQGRSYEQYF
clone size: NA; CDR3 length: 14; J gene: TRBJ1-4; V gene: TRBV5-1; D gene: TRBD1; CDR3 DNA: TGCGCCAGCAGCACAGGGGGAGTTGGTGAAAAACTGTTTTTT; CDR3 protein: CASSTGGVGEKLFF
clone size: NA; CDR3 length: 17; J gene: TRBJ2-2; V gene: TRBV7-3; D gene: TRBD1; CDR3 DNA: TGTGCCAGCAGCTTCTCGGGACAGCCTTCGGTCTCCGGGGAGCTGTTTTTT; CDR3 protein: CASSFSGQPSVSGELFF
clone size: NA; CDR3 length: 11; J gene: TRBJ1-1; V gene: TRBV20-1; D gene: NA; CDR3 DNA: TGCAGTGCCAAGAAGAACACTGAAGCTTTCTTT; CDR3 protein: CSAKKNTEAFF
clone size: NA; CDR3 length: 13; J gene: TRBJ1-2; V gene: TRBV12-3/TRBV12-4; D gene: TRBD1; CDR3 DNA: TGTGCCAGCAGTCCGGGGACAGGAAGAAGCTACACCTTC; CDR3 protein: CASSPGTGRSYTF
clone size: NA; CDR3 length: 15; J gene: TRBJ1-1; V gene: TRBV9; D gene: NA; CDR3 DNA: TGTGCCAGCAGCCGGGGGGGCGCCATGAACACTGAAGCTTTCTTT; CDR3 protein: CASSRGGAMNTEAFF
clone size: NA; CDR3 length: 15; J gene: TRBJ2-2; V gene: TRBV7-6; D gene: NA; CDR3 DNA: TGTGCCAGCAGCTTAGGAGGACTTCCCACCGGGGAGCTGTTTTTT; CDR3 protein: CASSLGGLPTGELFF
clone size: few; CDR3 length: 16; J gene: TRBJ1-6; V gene: TRBV3-1/TRBV3-2; D gene: NA; CDR3 DNA: TGTGCCAGCAGTCTAACTATACGCTCCTATAATTCACCCCTCCACTTT; CDR3 protein: CASSLTIRSYNSPLHF
clone size: NA; CDR3 length: 12; J gene: TRBJ2-5; V gene: TRBV7-8; D gene: NA; CDR3 DNA: TGTGCCAGCAGCCCTGGGGCACGGACCCAGTACTTC; CDR3 protein: CASSPGARTQYF
clone size: NA; CDR3 length: 15; J gene: TRBJ1-1; V gene: TRBV6-5; D gene: NA; CDR3 DNA: TGTGCCAGCAGTTACGAGGGGATCTCGAACACTGAAGCTTTCTTT; CDR3 protein: CASSYEGISNTEAFF
clone size: NA; CDR3 length: 20; J gene: TRBJ2-1; V gene: TRBV19; D gene: TRBD2; CDR3 DNA: TGTGCCAGTAGTCTCCCCCCCACGACTAGCGGGGGGGGGAATTTCAATGAGCAGTTCTTC; CDR3 protein: CASSLPPTTSGGGNFNEQFF
clone size: NA; CDR3 length: 14; J gene: TRBJ1-1; V gene: TRBV6-5; D gene: TRBD1; CDR3 DNA: TGTGCCAGCACCCGGGGGACAGTGAACACTGAAGCTTTCTTT; CDR3 protein: CASTRGTVNTEAFF
clone size: NA; CDR3 length: 13; J gene: TRBJ2-2; V gene: TRBV6-5; D gene: NA; CDR3 DNA: TGTGCCAGCAGTTTTACAGGGACCGGGGAGCTGTTTTTT; CDR3 protein: CASSFTGTGELFF
clone size: NA; CDR3 length: 15; J gene: TRBJ2-3; V gene: TRBV7-9; D gene: NA; CDR3 DNA: TGTGCCAGCAGCTCTTCTAGCCCTGGCCCGGATACGCAGTATTTT; CDR3 protein: CASSSSSPGPDTQYF
clone size: NA; CDR3 length: 16; J gene: TRBJ1-5; V gene: TRBV28; D gene: NA; CDR3 DNA: TGTGCCAGCAGCCTGACAGGACGGGGAAGCAATCAGCCCCAGCATTTT; CDR3 protein: CASSLTGRGSNQPQHF
clone size: once; CDR3 length: 15; J gene: TRBJ1-4; V gene: TRBV28; D gene: NA; CDR3 DNA: TGTGCCAGCAGTTTACCCCGTTCAACTAATGAAAAACTGTTTTTT; CDR3 protein: CASSLPRSTNEKLFF
clone size: few; CDR3 length: 16; J gene: TRBJ2-1; V gene: TRBV15; D gene: NA; CDR3 DNA: TGTGCCACCAGCAGCCTAGAGGGGGGATCCTACAATGAGCAGTTCTTC; CDR3 protein: CATSSLEGGSYNEQFF
clone size: once; CDR3 length: 13; J gene: TRBJ1-2; V gene: TRBV28; D gene: NA; CDR3 DNA: TGTGCCAGCAGTTTGGGGCAGGGTTACGGCTACACCTTC; CDR3 protein: CASSLGQGYGYTF
clone size: NA; CDR3 length: 19; J gene: TRBJ2-2; V gene: TRBV18; D gene: NA; CDR3 DNA: TGTGCCAGCTCACCGAAGAGAAGATCCGGGACGGAAAACACCGGGGAGCTGTTTTTT; CDR3 protein: CASSPKRRSGTENTGELFF